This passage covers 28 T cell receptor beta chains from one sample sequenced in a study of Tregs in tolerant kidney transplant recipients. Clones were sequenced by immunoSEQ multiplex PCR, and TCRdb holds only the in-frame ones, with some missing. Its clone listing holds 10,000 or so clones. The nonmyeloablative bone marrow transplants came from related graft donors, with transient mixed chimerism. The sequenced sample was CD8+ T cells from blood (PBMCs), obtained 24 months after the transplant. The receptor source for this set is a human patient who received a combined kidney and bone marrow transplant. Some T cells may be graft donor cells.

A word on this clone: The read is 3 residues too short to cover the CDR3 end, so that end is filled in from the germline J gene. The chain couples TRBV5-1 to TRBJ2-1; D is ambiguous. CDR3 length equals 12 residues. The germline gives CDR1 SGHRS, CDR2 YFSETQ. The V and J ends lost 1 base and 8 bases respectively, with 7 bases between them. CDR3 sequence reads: CASSLSRDEQFF. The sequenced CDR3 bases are TGCGCCAGCAGCTTGTCGCGAGATGAG.

CDR3 DNA (partial): TGTGCCAGCAGCGAGACAGGGGGCATCACTGAA. Protein product: CASSETGGITE. The whole CDR3 is CASSETGGITEAFF. The chain employs TRBV7-3 and TRBJ1-1; 10 bases line up with TRBD1. The observed sequence ends 3 residues before the CDR3 terminus, with the missing tail filled in from the germline J gene. CDR3 length: 14 amino acids. Germline lookup yields CDR1 SGHTA and CDR2 FQGTGA. V trimming: 5 bases; J trimming: 4 bases; junction bases outside the gene matches: 4.

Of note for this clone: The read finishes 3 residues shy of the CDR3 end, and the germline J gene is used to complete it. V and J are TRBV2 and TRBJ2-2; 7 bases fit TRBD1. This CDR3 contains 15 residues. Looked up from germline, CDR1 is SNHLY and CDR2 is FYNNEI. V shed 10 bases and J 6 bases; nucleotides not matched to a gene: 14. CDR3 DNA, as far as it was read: TGTGCCAAGCGACGACAGGGTGAGGACGCCGGGGAG. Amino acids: CAKRRQGEDAGE. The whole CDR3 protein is CAKRRQGEDAGELFF.

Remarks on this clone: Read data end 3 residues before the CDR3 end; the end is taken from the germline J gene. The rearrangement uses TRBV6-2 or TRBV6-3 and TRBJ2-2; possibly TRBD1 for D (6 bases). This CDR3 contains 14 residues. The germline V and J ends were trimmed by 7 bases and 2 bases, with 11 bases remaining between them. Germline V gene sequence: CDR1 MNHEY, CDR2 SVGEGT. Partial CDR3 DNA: TGTGCCAGCACCCAGACAGGAAACACCGGGGAG. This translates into CASTQTGNTGE. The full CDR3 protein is CASTQTGNTGELFF.

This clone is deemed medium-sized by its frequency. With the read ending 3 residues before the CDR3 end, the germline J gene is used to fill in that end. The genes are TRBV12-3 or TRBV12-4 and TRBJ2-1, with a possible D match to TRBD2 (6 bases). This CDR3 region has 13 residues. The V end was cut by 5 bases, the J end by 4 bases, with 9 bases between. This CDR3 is CASSPRGYNEQFF. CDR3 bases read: TGTGCCAGCAGTCCCCGGGGGTACAATGAG.

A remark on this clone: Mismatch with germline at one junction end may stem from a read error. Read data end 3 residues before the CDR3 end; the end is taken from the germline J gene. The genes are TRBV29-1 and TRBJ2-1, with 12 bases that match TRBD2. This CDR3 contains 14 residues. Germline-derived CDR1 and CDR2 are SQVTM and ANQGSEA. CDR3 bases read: TGCAGCGTGGAAGGACTAGCGGGAATGGATGAG. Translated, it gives CSVEGLAGMDE. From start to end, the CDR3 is CSVEGLAGMDEQFF.

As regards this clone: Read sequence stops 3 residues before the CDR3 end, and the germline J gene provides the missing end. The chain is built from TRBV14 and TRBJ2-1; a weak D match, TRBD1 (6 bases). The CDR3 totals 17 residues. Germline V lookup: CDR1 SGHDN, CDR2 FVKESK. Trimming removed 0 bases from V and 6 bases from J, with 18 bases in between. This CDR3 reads CASSQDRLGASSNEQFF. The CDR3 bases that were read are TGTGCCAGCAGCCAAGATCGCCTGGGGGCGTCTTCCAATGAG.

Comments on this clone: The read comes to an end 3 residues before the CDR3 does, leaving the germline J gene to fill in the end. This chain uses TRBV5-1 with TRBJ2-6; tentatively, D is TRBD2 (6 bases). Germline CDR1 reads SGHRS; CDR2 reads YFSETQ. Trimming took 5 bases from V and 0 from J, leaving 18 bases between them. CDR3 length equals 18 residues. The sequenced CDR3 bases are TGCGCCAGCAGTATCGGTAGCGGCCTACACTCTGGGGCCAACGTC. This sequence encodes CASSIGSGLHSGANV. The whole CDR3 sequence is CASSIGSGLHSGANVLTF.

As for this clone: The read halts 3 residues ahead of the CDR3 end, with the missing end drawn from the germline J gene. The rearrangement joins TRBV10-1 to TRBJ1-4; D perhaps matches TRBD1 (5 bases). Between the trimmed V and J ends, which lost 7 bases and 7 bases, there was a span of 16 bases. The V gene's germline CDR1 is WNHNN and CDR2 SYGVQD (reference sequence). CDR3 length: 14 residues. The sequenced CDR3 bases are TGCGCCAGCATCTTTTCGGGGGTTATTGAAAAA. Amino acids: CASIFSGVIEK. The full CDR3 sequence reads CASIFSGVIEKLFF.

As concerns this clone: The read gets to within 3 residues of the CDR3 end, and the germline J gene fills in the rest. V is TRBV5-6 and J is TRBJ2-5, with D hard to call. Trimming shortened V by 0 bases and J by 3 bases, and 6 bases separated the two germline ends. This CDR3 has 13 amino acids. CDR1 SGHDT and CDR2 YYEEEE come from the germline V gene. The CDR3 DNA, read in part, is TGTGCCAGCAGCTTGGATCCTGAAGAGACC. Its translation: CASSLDPEET. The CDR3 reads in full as CASSLDPEETQYF.

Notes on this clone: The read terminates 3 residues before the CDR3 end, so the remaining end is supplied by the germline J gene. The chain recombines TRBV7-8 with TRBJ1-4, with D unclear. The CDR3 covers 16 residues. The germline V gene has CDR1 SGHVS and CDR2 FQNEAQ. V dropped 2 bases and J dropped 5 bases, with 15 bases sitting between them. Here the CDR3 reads CASSLKGLIRNEKLFF. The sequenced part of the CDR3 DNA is TGTGCCAGCAGCTTAAAAGGTTTGATCAGGAATGAAAAA.

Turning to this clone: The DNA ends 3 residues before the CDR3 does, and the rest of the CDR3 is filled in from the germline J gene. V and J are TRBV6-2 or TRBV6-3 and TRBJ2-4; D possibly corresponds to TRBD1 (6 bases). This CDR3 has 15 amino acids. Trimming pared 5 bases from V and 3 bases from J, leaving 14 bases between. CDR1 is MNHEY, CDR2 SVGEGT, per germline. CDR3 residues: CASSQNTGYKNIQYF. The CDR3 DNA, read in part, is TGTGCCAGCAGTCAGAACACAGGGTACAAAAACATT.

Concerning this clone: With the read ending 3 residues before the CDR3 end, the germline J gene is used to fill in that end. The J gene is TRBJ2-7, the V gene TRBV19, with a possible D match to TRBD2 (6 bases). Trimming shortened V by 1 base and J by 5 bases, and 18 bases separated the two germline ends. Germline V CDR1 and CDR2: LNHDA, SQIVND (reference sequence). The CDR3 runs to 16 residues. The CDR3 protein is CASSIGAGGILDEQYF. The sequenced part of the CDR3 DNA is TGTGCCAGTAGTATAGGCGCCGGGGGAATACTGGACGAG.

The CDR3 bases that were read are TGTGCCAGCACCCCCCCCAGGGGGCCG. Its protein product is CASTPPRGP. Given in full, the CDR3 is CASTPPRGPQYF. J is TRBJ2-3 and V is TRBV28; 8 nucleotides align to TRBD1. Sequencing ends 3 residues short of the CDR3 end; the germline J gene provides the rest. The germline V gene has CDR1 MDHEN and CDR2 SYDVKM. The CDR3 runs to 12 residues.

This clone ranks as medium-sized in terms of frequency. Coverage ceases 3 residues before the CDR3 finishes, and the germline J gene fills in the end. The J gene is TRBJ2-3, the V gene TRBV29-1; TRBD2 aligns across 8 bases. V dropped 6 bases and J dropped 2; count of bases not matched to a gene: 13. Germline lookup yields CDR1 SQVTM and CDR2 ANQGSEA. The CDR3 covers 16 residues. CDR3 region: CSVPPPSGSATDTQYF. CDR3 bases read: TGCAGCGTCCCTCCCCCTAGCGGGTCCGCCACAGATACG.

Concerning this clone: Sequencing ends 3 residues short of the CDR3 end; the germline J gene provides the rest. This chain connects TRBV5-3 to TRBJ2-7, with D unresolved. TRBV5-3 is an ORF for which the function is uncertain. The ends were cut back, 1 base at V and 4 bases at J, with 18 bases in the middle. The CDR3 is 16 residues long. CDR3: CARSLSPSSEGYEQYF. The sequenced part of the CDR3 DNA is TGTGCCAGAAGCTTGTCGCCATCTTCGGAAGGGTACGAG.

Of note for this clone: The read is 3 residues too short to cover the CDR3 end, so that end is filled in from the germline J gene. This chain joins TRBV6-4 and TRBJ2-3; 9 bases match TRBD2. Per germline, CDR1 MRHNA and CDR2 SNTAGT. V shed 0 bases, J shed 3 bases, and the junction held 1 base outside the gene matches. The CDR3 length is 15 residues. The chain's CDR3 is CASSDSLAGTDTQYF. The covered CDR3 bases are TGTGCCAGCAGTGACTCGCTAGCGGGAACAGATACG.

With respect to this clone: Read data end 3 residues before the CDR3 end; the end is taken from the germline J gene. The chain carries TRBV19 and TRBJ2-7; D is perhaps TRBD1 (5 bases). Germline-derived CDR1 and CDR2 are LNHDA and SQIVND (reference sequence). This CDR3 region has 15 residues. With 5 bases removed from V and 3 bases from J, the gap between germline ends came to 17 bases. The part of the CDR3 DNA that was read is TGTGCCAGTAGTCCATCAGGGATCGGCGACTACGAG. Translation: CASSPSGIGDYE. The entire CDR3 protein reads CASSPSGIGDYEQYF. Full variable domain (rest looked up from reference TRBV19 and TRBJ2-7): DGGITQSPKYLFRKEGQNVTLSCEQNLNHDAMYWYRQDPGQGLRLIYYSQIVNDFQKGDIAEGYSVSREKKESFPLTVTSAQKNPTAFYLCASSPSGIGDYEQYFGPGTRLTVT.

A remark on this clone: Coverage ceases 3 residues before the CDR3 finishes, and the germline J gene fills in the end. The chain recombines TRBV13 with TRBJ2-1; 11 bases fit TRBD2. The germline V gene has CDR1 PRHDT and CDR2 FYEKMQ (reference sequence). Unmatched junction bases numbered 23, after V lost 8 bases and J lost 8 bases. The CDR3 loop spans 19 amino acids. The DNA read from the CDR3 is TGTGCCAGCGGACAAACCGGGACTAGCGGCGGAGTCCTCAGCGATGAG. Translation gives CASGQTGTSGGVLSDE. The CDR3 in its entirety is CASGQTGTSGGVLSDEQFF.

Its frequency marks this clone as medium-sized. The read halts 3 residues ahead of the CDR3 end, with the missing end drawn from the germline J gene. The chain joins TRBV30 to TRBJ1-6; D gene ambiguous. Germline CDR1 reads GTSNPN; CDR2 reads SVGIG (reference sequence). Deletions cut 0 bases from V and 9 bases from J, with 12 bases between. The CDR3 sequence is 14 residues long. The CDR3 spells CAWSVTGSRSPLHF. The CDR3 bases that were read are TGTGCCTGGAGTGTAACTGGTAGTCGTTCACCC.

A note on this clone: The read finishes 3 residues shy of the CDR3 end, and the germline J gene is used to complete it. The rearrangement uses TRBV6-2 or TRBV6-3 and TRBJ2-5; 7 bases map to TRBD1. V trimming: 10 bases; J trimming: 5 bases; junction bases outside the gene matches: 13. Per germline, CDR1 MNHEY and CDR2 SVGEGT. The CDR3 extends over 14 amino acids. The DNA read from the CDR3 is TGTGCCATCAGGGTTGACAGGGAGTGGGAGACC. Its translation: CAIRVDREWET. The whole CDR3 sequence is CAIRVDREWETQYF.

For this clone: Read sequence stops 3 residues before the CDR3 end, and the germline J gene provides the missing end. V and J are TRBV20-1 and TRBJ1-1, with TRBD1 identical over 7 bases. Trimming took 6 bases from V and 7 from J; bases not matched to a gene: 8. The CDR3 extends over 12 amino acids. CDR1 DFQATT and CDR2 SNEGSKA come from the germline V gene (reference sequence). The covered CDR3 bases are TGCAGTGCCCCTGGGACAGAGGTTGAA. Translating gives CSAPGTEVE. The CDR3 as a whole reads CSAPGTEVEAFF.

Incomplete CDR3 DNA: TGTGCCACCAGTGTCGGACAGGGGAGTAAGGGAGATACG. This gives the protein CATSVGQGSKGDT. The complete CDR3 reads CATSVGQGSKGDTQYF. The chain couples TRBV24-1 to TRBJ2-3; 9 positions match TRBD1. The read gets to within 3 residues of the CDR3 end, and the germline J gene fills in the rest. Trimming at V came to 5 bases and at J to 5 bases, leaving 10 bases not matched to a gene. The CDR3 totals 16 residues. Germline values: CDR1 KGHDR, CDR2 SFDVKD.

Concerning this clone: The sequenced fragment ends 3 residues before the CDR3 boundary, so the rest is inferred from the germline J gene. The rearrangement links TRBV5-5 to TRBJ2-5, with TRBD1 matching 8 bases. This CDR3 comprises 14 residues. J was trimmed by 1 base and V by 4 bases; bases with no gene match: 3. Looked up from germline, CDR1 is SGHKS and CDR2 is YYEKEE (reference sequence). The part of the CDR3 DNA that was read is TGTGCCAGCAGCGAGGGACAGGCCCAAGAGACC. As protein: CASSEGQAQET. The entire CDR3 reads CASSEGQAQETQYF.

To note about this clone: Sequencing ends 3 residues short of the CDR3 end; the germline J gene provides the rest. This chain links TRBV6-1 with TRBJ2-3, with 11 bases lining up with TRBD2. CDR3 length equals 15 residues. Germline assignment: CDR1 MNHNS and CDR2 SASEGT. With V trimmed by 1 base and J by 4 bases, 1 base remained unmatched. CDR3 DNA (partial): TGTGCCAGCAGTGAAGGACTAGCGGGACCAGATACG. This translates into CASSEGLAGPDT. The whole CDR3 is CASSEGLAGPDTQYF.

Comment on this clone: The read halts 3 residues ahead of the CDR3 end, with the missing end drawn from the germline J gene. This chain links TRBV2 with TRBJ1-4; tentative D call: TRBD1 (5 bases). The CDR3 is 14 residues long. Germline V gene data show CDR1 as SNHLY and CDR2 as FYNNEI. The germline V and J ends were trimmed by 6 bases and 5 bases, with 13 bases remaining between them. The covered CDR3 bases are TGTGCCAGCAGGGAGGGGCAGTTAAATGAAAAA. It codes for CASREGQLNEK. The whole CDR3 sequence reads CASREGQLNEKLFF.

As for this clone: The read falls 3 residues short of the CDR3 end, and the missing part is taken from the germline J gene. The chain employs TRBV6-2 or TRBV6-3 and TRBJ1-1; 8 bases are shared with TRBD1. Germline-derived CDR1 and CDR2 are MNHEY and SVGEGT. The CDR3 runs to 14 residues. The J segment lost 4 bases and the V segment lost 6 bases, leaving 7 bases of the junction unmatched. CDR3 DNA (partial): TGTGCCAGCAGCCCGACAGGGGAGATCACTGAA. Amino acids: CASSPTGEITE. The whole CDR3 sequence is CASSPTGEITEAFF.

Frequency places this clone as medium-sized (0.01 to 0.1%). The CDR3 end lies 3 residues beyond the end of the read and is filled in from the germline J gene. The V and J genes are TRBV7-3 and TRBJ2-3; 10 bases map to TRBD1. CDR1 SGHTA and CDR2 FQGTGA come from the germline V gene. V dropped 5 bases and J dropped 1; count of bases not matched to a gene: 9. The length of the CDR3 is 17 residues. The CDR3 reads CASSPYGGTGGTDTQYF. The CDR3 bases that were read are TGTGCCAGCAGCCCCTACGGAGGGACAGGGGGCACAGATACG.